This T cell receptor (beta chain) was retrieved from a study of cytomegalovirus exposure and HLA in healthy donors. The PCR had 60 Vbeta and 13 Jbeta primers. Profiling relied on immunoSEQ multiplex PCR, and the TCRdb table lists in-frame clones only, not all of them. The repertoire table contains about 44,000 clones. The sequencing sample was made of PBMCs. The TCR originated in a male donor in good health and CMV-seronegative.

CDR3 sequence (DNA): TGTGCCAGCAGCTCCCGATTGAGGGTATTCACTGAAGCTTTCTTT. Amino acids: CASSSRLRVFTEAFF. V gene TRBV11-2 combines with J gene TRBJ1-1; D is unresolved. CDR3 length: 15 residues. CDR1 and CDR2 from the germline V gene are SGHAT and FQNNGV. The V end was cut by 4 bases, the J end by 4 bases, with 16 bases between.